These 17 T cell receptor beta chains originate from one sample sequenced in a study of T cells after yellow fever vaccination. From the 5' RACE reads, TCRdb called clonotypes with MiXCR, one entry per CDR3 protein. The repertoire holds some 260,000 distinct CDR3 sequences, with roughly 5.6% as singletons. Sequenced material: CD4+ T cells sorted from PBMCs, taken on the day of the yellow fever booster vaccination. These receptors came from a man younger than 35 who received the YFV17D yellow fever vaccine.

This clonotype was seen many times. The chain has TRBV12-5 and TRBJ2-2; D is perhaps TRBD1 (5 bases). Germline CDR1 is LGHNT and CDR2 is FRNRAP. Trimming stripped 0 bases from V and 5 bases from J, with 10 bases between. CDR3 length equals 15 residues. CDR3 DNA: TGTGCTAGTGGTTTGGTACTGCAGGGTACCGGGGAGCTGTTTTTT. Amino acids: CASGLVLQGTGELFF.

The chain recombines TRBV3-1 with TRBJ2-7; D perhaps matches TRBD2 (5 bases). The CDR3 contains 12 residues. Trimming removed 3 bases from V and 7 bases from J, with 10 bases in between. Germline V gene lookup returns CDR1 LGHDT and CDR2 YNNKEL (reference sequence). The chain's CDR3 is CASSQSGREQYF. In nucleotides, the CDR3 is TGTGCCAGCAGCCAGAGCGGACGGGAGCAGTACTTC.

This clonotype was seen a handful of times. The rearrangement uses TRBV6-2 or TRBV6-3 and TRBJ1-2; TRBD1 aligns across 7 bases. This CDR3 contains 13 residues. V was clipped by 6 bases and J by 2 bases; unmatched bases: 3. Germline V gene sequence: CDR1 MNHEY, CDR2 SVGEGT. The CDR3 protein is CASSRGLNYGYTF. Here the CDR3 DNA reads TGTGCCAGCAGCAGGGGGTTGAACTATGGCTACACCTTC.

The chain combines TRBV18 with TRBJ1-2, with a weak D call TRBD1 (6 bases). This CDR3 is built from 15 residues. V shed 3 bases and J shed 5 bases, with 16 bases lying between them. The germline CDR1 and CDR2 sequences are KGHSH and LQKENI. CDR3 residues: CASSPPQGGGYGYTF. DNA of the CDR3: TGTGCCAGCTCACCGCCACAGGGTGGAGGGTATGGCTACACCTTC.

This chain uses TRBV6-6 with TRBJ2-2, with D perhaps assigned TRBD1 or TRBD2 (5 bases each). The V gene lost 4 bases and the J gene lost 2 bases, with 8 bases spanning the gap. This CDR3 region has 14 residues. Germline CDR1 is MNHNY and CDR2 is SVGAGI (reference sequence). This CDR3 is CASSWGTNTGELFF. In DNA, the CDR3 is TGTGCCAGCAGTTGGGGGACCAACACCGGGGAGCTGTTTTTT.

The V and J genes are TRBV6-1 and TRBJ2-7, with D unresolved. The V gene's germline CDR1 is MNHNS and CDR2 SASEGT. V shed 3 bases and J shed 3 bases, with 9 bases lying between them. CDR3 length equals 13 residues. In DNA form, the CDR3 reads TGTGCCAGCAGTGAGTCGGTTAACTACGAGCAGTACTTC. Translating gives CASSESVNYEQYF.

This clonotype was picked up many times. This chain joins TRBV7-2 and TRBJ2-1; D is ambiguous. V dropped 3 bases and J dropped 4 bases, with 7 bases sitting between them. The CDR3 runs 13 residues. Germline assignment: CDR1 SGHTA and CDR2 FQGNSA. This chain's CDR3 is CASSFSRYNEQFF. The DNA for the CDR3 is TGTGCCAGCAGCTTTTCCAGATACAATGAGCAGTTCTTC. The full variable domain, completed using reference TRBV7-2 and TRBJ2-1, is GAGVSQSPSNKVTEKGKDVELRCDPISGHTALYWYRQSLGQGLEFLIYFQGNSAPDKSGLPSDRFSAERTGGSVSTLTIQRTQQEDSAVYLCASSFSRYNEQFFGPGTRLTVL.

The chain joins TRBV13 to TRBJ1-6, with 7 bases matching TRBD1. Germline CDR1 is PRHDT and CDR2 is FYEKMQ (reference sequence). V trimming: 5 bases; J trimming: 4 bases; junction bases outside the gene matches: 5. The CDR3 length is 15 residues. The CDR3 sequence is CASSDNRGYNSPLHF. CDR3 bases: TGTGCCAGCAGCGACAACAGGGGTTATAATTCACCCCTCCACTTT.

V usage is TRBV21-1 and J usage is TRBJ2-7. TRBV21-1 is labeled a pseudogene. CDR3 length equals 15 residues. This CDR3 is CASSKVAIDSYEQYF. The CDR3 DNA reads TGTGCCAGCAGCAAAGTCGCGATAGACTCCTACGAGCAGTACTTC.

The table lists this clonotype with a few counts. The chain employs TRBV7-2 and TRBJ2-7; 8 bases fit TRBD2. The CDR3 runs to 14 residues. Germline V gene sequence: CDR1 SGHTA, CDR2 FQGNSA. The junction had 8 bases not matched to a gene; V was cut back by 4 bases and J by 6 bases. For the CDR3, the DNA is TGTGCCAGCAGCTCCCCTTCGGCGGGGGGCGAGCAGTACGTC. This translates into CASSSPSAGGEQYV.

This clonotype came up a few times. The gene calls are TRBV20-1 and TRBJ1-2; no clear D gene. CDR3 length equals 15 residues. The germline V gene encodes CDR1 DFQATT and CDR2 SNEGSKA (reference sequence). Trimming cost V 3 bases and J 4 bases, with 18 bases left between them. The CDR3 DNA follows: TGCAGTGCTAGGGGAGGGATCGCCAACTCCTATGGCTACACCTTC. Protein sequence: CSARGGIANSYGYTF.

A few counts support this clonotype. This chain joins TRBV5-5 and TRBJ2-5; D not certain. The germline CDR1 and CDR2 sequences are SGHKS and YYEKEE (reference sequence). The germline V and J ends were trimmed by 4 bases and 5 bases, with 30 bases remaining between them. The CDR3 spans 19 residues. DNA for the CDR3: TGTGCCAGCAGCCCACGGAGATACTCCCCGGTCACAATTAGTGAGACCCAGTACTTC. Protein: CASSPRRYSPVTISETQYF.

V usage is TRBV12-3 or TRBV12-4 and J usage is TRBJ2-1, with TRBD2 matching over 10 bases. The ends lost 6 bases at V and 9 bases at J; junction bases unmatched: 11. This CDR3 comprises 15 residues. CDR3 sequence (DNA): TGTGCCAGCAGGCCTCCGGGACTAGCGTTGAGTGAGCAGTTCTTC. Its protein product is CASRPPGLALSEQFF.

J is TRBJ1-2 and V is TRBV29-1, with a tentative D call TRBD1 (5 bases). Trimming stripped 1 base from V and 9 bases from J, with 15 bases between. Germline assignment: CDR1 SQVTM and CDR2 ANQGSEA. The CDR3 runs 13 residues. The CDR3 is CSVEVFSGSSYTF. The CDR3 DNA sequence: TGCAGCGTTGAAGTGTTTTCAGGGTCGAGCTACACCTTC.

The chain joins TRBV12-3 or TRBV12-4 to TRBJ2-3, with 8 bases that match TRBD2. The CDR3 contains 15 residues. Unmatched junction bases numbered 7, after V lost 6 bases and J lost 2 bases. The CDR3 reads CASSPGGGATDTQYF. In nucleotides, the CDR3 is TGTGCCAGCAGCCCGGGGGGGGGGGCCACAGATACGCAGTATTTT.

This clonotype was detected ten times or more. The chain recombines TRBV12-3 or TRBV12-4 with TRBJ2-3; D not certain. V shed 4 bases and J shed 1 base, with 3 bases lying between them. The CDR3 loop spans 12 amino acids. The CDR3 region has the DNA TGTGCCAGCAGTTCCGGCACAGATACGCAGTATTTT. It is translated as CASSSGTDTQYF.

This clonotype was detected ten times or more. The J gene is TRBJ1-4, the V gene TRBV29-1; D gene ambiguous. The CDR3 contains 12 residues. Germline-derived CDR1 and CDR2 are SQVTM and ANQGSEA. V lost 3 bases, J lost 4 bases, and 6 bases lay in between. In nucleotides, the CDR3 is TGCAGCGTTGAGAGGGTTAATGAAAAACTGTTTTTT. It specifies CSVERVNEKLFF.